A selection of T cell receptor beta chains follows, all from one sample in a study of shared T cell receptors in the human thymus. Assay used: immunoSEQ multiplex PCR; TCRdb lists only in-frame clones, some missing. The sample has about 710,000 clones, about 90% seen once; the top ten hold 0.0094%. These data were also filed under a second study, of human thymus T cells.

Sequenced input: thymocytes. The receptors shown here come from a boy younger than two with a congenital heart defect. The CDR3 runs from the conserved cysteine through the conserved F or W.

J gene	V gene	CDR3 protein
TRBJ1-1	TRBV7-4	CASSLGWDRGLNTEAFF
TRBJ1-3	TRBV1	CTSSQKPGQAPLAGNTIYF
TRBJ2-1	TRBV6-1	CASSDIGQGIQNEQFF
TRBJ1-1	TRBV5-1	CASSLGTGRLGTEAFF
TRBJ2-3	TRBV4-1	CASSGGPPDGRRTDTQYF
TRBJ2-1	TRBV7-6	CASSNAGLWDNEQFF
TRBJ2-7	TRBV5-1	CASGTGEFTYEQYF
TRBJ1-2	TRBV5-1	CASSTRGFSRGYTF
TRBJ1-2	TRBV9	CASSVEERGGAGYTF
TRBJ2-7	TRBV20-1	CSAPLLYEQYF
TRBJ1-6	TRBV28	CASSLEVYNSPLHF
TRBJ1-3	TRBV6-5	CASSYNQGSGNTIYF
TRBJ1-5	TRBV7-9	CASSLGRVSVDQPQHF
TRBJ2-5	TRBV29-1	CSVVGEGKKETQYF
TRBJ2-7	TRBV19	CASSTRTSGSYEQYF
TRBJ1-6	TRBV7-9	CASSPGPGGENSPLHF
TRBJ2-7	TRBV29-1	CSVATTGLEQYF
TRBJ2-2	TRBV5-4	CASSLGRAINTGELFF
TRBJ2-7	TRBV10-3	CAISGEPYIGEQYF
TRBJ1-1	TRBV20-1	CSAPEAFF
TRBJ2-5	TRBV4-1	CASSSQWTSGGQETQYF
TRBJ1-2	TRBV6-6	CASSNHRGPDYGYTF
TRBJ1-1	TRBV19	CATSLTGKAFF
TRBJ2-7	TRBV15	CATSRVLWGRRLYEQYF
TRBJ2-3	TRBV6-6	CASSYGGPGTQYF
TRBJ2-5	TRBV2	CASRLAEETQYF
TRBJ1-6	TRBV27	CASTTLSGPYNSPLHF
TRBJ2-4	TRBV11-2	CASSFPRAGGPGIQYF
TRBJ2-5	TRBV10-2	CASSESTSGSQETQYF
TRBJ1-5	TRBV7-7	CASNRTGGNQPQHF
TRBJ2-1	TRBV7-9	CASSLDSGYNEQFF
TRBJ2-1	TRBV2	CAATGLAGPLPRYNEQFF
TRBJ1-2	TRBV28	CASTLLTDPDGYTF
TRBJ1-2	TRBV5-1	CASSLDRVGGYTF
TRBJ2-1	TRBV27	CASFTRDGRGDEQFF
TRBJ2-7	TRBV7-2	CASSSLPGLAISYEQYF
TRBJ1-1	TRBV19	CASRIASGNTEAFF
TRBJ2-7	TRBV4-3	CASSQSPPGKPLLEQYF
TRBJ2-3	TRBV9	CASSVEDNTDTQYF
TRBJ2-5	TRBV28	CASSLLASGGEETQYF
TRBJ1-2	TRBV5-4	CASSLDRGNYGYTF
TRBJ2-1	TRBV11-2	CASSFIAGSSYNEQFF
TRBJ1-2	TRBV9	CASSVEEQGTYGYTF
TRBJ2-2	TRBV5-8	CARGGTGELFF
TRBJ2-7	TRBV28	CASSSDRFEQYF